These T cell receptor beta chains were read from a single sample in a study. From the RT-PCR reads, TCRdb called clonotypes with MiXCR, one entry per CDR3 protein. Here the sample spans hundreds of thousands of distinct CDR3 sequences, approximately 14% being singletons. Sequences were obtained from memory CD4+ T cells from blood. These receptors were collected from a female donor in good health, serving as a healthy control. Each CDR3 is given without its conserved first and last residue. Clone size is shown for a subset of rows, as once, few, many or a class of expanded clone.

V gene	clone size	J gene	CDR3 protein
TRBV7-2	few	TRBJ1-2	ASSLAEGYGYT
TRBV27	many	TRBJ2-7	ASSMTSGRGKQY
TRBV6-2/TRBV6-3	-	TRBJ2-3	ASRRTSGTDTQY
TRBV28	few	TRBJ2-7	ASSFYALSYEQY
TRBV10-2	many	TRBJ2-5	ASSDRRETQY
TRBV11-2	-	TRBJ2-5	ASSLGSLPPETQY
TRBV5-1	few	TRBJ1-2	ASSSSTGHYGYT
TRBV15	few	TRBJ1-2	ATSRDGVWGYT
TRBV7-2	few	TRBJ1-5	ASSLMMGGGRKPQH
TRBV7-2	-	TRBJ2-7	ASRLRTGSTYEQY
TRBV4-1	few	TRBJ2-2	ASSRQPGTGGIIPSNTGELF
TRBV29-1	many	TRBJ2-1	SVEDDRIIYNEQF
TRBV4-1	many	TRBJ1-2	ASIQTANPGKSYGYT
TRBV20-1	few	TRBJ2-7	SAPDTLAYEQY
TRBV4-3	many	TRBJ2-1	ASSQRLAGVYEQF
TRBV11-2	few	TRBJ2-7	ASSLGINSYEQY
TRBV6-1	few	TRBJ2-4	ASSTTGFGY
TRBV29-1	many	TRBJ2-3	SVGKGATDTQY
TRBV7-9	many	TRBJ2-7	ASSLRSGDYEQY
TRBV7-9	few	TRBJ2-5	ASSLGYRVGVTQY
TRBV30	many	TRBJ2-3	AWSSGSADTQY
TRBV7-2	-	TRBJ1-2	ASRLDSYGYT
TRBV6-5	many	TRBJ2-1	ASREGGATI
TRBV27	-	TRBJ1-3	ASSRTRGNTIY
TRBV20-1	few	TRBJ2-2	SARNLAREAYTGELF
TRBV6-5	-	TRBJ1-2	ASSSPGSRGYGYT
TRBV4-3	few	TRBJ2-3	ASSQVYGGYTDTQY
TRBV6-5	few	TRBJ1-1	ASSNYRGTEAF
TRBV3-1	-	TRBJ2-5	ASSQDTRDGEAQY
TRBV7-2	few	TRBJ2-7	ASTSGGGYEQY
TRBV15	few	TRBJ1-5	ATSEGQFYQPQH
TRBV6-2/TRBV6-3	few	TRBJ1-2	ASTTRRQGNYGYT
TRBV5-1	-	TRBJ2-2	ASSPSTGNTGELF
TRBV18	few	TRBJ1-4	ASSPLGAGDEKLF
TRBV6-1	-	TRBJ2-7	ASSEGTGLAFGQY
TRBV7-2	-	TRBJ1-2	ASSLMMALPNQNYGYT
TRBV12-3/TRBV12-4	-	TRBJ1-5	ASSAGGDQPQH
TRBV21-1	-	TRBJ2-5	ASIFSGVEETQY
TRBV28	few	TRBJ2-3	ASSSSGEGGDTQY
TRBV7-6	once	TRBJ1-6	ASSASVDSPLH
TRBV2	-	TRBJ1-5	ASSPGEGQPQH
TRBV6-2/TRBV6-3	few	TRBJ2-3	ASSYSPGRGDTQY
TRBV6-5	many	TRBJ2-5	ASSYSMGGQETQY
TRBV29-1	many	TRBJ2-3	SVENTKGTDTQY
TRBV2	-	TRBJ1-1	ASSFRQGSIDTEAF
TRBV2	-	TRBJ2-3	ASSESVQDTQY
TRBV5-1	many	TRBJ2-5	ASSPGGRETQY
TRBV7-2	many	TRBJ2-7	ASSLAAVAYEQY
TRBV28	few	TRBJ2-7	ASSFGAGRIGYEQY